This T cell receptor beta chain was sequenced for a study of cytomegalovirus exposure and HLA in healthy donors (dated by TCRdb to about 2017). About the full investigation: According to an earlier analysis of 587 of the donors, about 179 million T cells yielded 117 million unique TCR beta sequences and more than 250 Gb of sequence data. Roughly 300 gigabases of sequencing data and roughly 80 million unique TCR sequences made up an early release that covered several hundred HLA-typed donors. Of the 350 to 450 genotyped donors, 65% to 90% fell in the genetic ancestry cluster associated with self-reported Caucasian donors. The study aimed to test whether cataloging public T cell receptors could reveal signatures of past pathogen exposure. The study profiled the T cell repertoires of approximately 700 subjects by immunosequencing and related them to cytomegalovirus serostatus. In addition to the first cohort of several hundred subjects, a separate validation cohort of approximately 120 different subjects was used. To predict cytomegalovirus infection status, the study combined high-throughput TCR immunosequencing, statistical association of individual TCRs with disease status, and machine learning. To study patterns of TCR occurrence, a later analysis re-analyzed previously published TCR beta repertoires from 550 to 800 donors and added high-resolution HLA genotyping. Rather than drawing on any new phenotypic data, the later analysis identified candidate immune exposures from TCR beta sequences and the way those sequences occurred across donors. An earlier analysis of approximately 580 of the donors used high-throughput TCR beta sequencing to judge whether each TCR beta V gene segment behaved as functional or pseudogenic. Alongside the repertoire data, information on donor age, sex, ethnicity and CMV serostatus was compiled. A later genetic analysis took genome-wide SNP genotypes for about 55% of the roughly 700 donors and used that subset as a discovery cohort. Every repertoire in the discovery cohort had been generated on one and the same sequencing platform. Class I and class II HLA loci were covered by the typing at four-digit resolution. The number of donors typed differed by locus, with about 629-640 for A, B, C, DRB1 and DQB1, more than 500 for DQA1, about 610 for DPA1, and approximately 470 for DPB1. Because of strong linkage in the cohort, roughly five DR-DQ haplotypes were treated as single units for association and clustering. Among approximately 370 genotyped donors of the cohort, an average of approximately 220,000 unique TCR beta nucleotide sequences was sequenced per donor, of which approximately 19% were non-productive. Paper-wide results and their limitations: Because some donors lacked HLA typing at each locus, the association tests relied only on the typed subset. Correlated functional status among segregating V segments might reflect linkage disequilibrium, but an unknown experimental factor could not be ruled out. A further reported finding was that TCR beta sequences accurately predicted the HLA-A and HLA-B alleles for most subjects in the first cohort. A later genetic analysis associated a missense DCLRE1C variant with V-gene and J-gene trimming of TCR beta chains, and an independent cohort replicated the association. Immune exposure information for the cohort was limited to CMV serostatus. The authors suggested that the approach could potentially be generalized to other disease states and immunological phenotypes. Most CMV-associated TCR beta chains appeared to be HLA-restricted in a later analysis, and the HLA associations seemed to be driven largely by CMV exposure. According to a later analysis, TCR association rates differed among HLA loci, with DRB1 alleles showing the most associated TCRs and HLA-C alleles showing the fewest. The study gave a list of 150 to 200 TCR beta chains associated with cytomegalovirus. In an earlier analysis of some 550 of the donors, most TCR beta V segments were observed in productive rearrangements about 87% or about 30% of the time, broadly matching IMGT annotations. Over 15 rarely observed V segments, including chromosome 9 orphons, were excluded from the earlier analysis of a few hundred of the donors because counts were too low. According to a later analysis, parvovirus B19, influenza, CMV and Epstein-Barr virus appeared linked to several top co-occurrence clusters. Because the 87-base-pair reads could not distinguish some IMGT-functional V segments, including TRBV6-2 and TRBV6-3, those segments were excluded. A group of highly shared sequence variants was considered likely to be a technical artifact of the sequencing pipeline. Compared with equally common non-associated chains, HLA-associated TCR beta chains in a later analysis were more clonally expanded and had lower generation probabilities. The classifier was reported to diagnose cytomegalovirus status with high specificity and sensitivity in both the original cohort and the validation cohort. In vitro tests confirmed that three of the cytomegalovirus-associated TCR beta chains recognize cytomegalovirus antigens. Only TCR beta chains were sequenced in this cohort, and the absence of alpha or paired-chain data limited detectable features. Roughly uniform sequencing depth across donors was assumed in presence/absence analyses, although this assumption may not hold. A later genetic analysis reported fewer N-insertions in productive TCRs among donors in an Asian-associated ancestry cluster than the roughly 690-donor mean. Assigning TCR associations to individual alleles was difficult when HLA alleles, especially DR and DQ, strongly co-occurred. Most TCR sequences were seen in very few donors, while some public TCRs were found in many individuals. Specific HLA alleles were associated with 18,000 or so TCR beta sequences at a false discovery rate of 0.05 in a later analysis.

Notes on this clone: It lacks a known antigen. There are no base qualities to consult, and no much larger clone falls within one base.

The protocol used for the library was the immunoSEQ multiplex PCR assay. For the multiplex PCR, a mixture combining 60 forward primers for TCR Vbeta segments and 13 reverse primers for TCR Jbeta segments was used. Amplification of the CDR3 region of rearranged TCR beta genes was performed with a multiplex PCR assay on genomic DNA. Amplified TCR beta libraries were sequenced as 87-base-pair reads on the Illumina HiSeq System. Processing in the source paper ran as follows. A later analysis counted around 72 million unique TCR beta chains across the 600 to 850 repertoires, and approximately 11 million of these chains were shared by at least two donors. To remove PCR and sequencing errors, raw reads were error-corrected and collapsed into unique sequences using a nearest-neighbor algorithm that merged closely related sequences. V, D and J gene segments were assigned by aligning CDR3 sequences to IMGT reference sequences. For a sequence to be retained, at least a six-nucleotide match to both a V gene segment and a J gene segment was required. A rearrangement counted as productive if the CDR3 had no stop codons and remained in frame with V and J, and every other rearrangement counted as non-productive. Following IMGT convention, CDR3 was defined as the stretch from the second conserved V-encoded cysteine to the conserved J-encoded phenylalanine. In an earlier analysis of approximately 590 of the donors, sequences lacking an unambiguous match to a single V gene segment were excluded. An earlier analysis of approximately 590 of the donors classified V segments as functional when productive rearrangements were above 56.7% and as segregating when the standard deviation between donors was above 5%. A statistical classification framework was built for diagnosing cytomegalovirus status from the catalog of TCR beta chain sequences. V and J gene assignment, in a later analysis, came from comparing TCR nucleotide sequences with IMGT/GENE-DB human TR gene sequences. The TCRdist pipeline was used in a later analysis to assign CDR3 sequences and most-parsimonious VDJ recombination scenarios. In a later analysis, every TCR beta chain was defined by the combination of its CDR3 amino acid sequence and its V-gene family, and reads without a unique V-gene family were dropped. As a way to deal with suspected cross-contamination and a sequencing artifact, a later analysis dropped hundreds of nucleotide sequences that were highly shared and had low generation probability. A later analysis calculated a clonal expansion index for each public chain from normalized within-repertoire ranks of inferred template counts. In a later analysis, generation probabilities were computed using a VDJ recombination model fitted to out-of-frame rearrangements, and the results were checked against IGoR. In a later analysis, hypergeometric tests were used to score TCR-TCR, TCR-HLA and TCR-CMV co-occurrence, with a repertoire-size bias correction applied to TCR pairs. A later analysis estimated false discovery rates by permuting HLA or CMV assignments 20 times. In a later analysis, co-occurring TCRs were grouped using DBSCAN, and TCRdist sequence similarity was added for clustering within HLA-allele-positive subsets. Repertoires with fewer than 30,000 or more than 120,000 public chains, plus five repertoires with anomalous nucleotide sharing, were excluded from co-occurrence clustering. TCRdb limited this immuneACCESS table to in-frame rearrangements with V and J called. A share of clones is missing; checked studies link under half to unresolved V genes, and the rest is unexplained. The V and J calls and the clone size are those of that table, but D and trimming were determined from the DNA. This sample is represented by about 120,000 clones; 70% to 80% of them were singletons. The top ten clonotypes cover more than 1.5% of the sample.

The CDR3 spans 16 residues, from the cysteine through the phenylalanine. The CDR3 DNA has 48 bases and is translated from base 1. V has 0 bases trimmed and J has 0 bases trimmed; junction bases matching no gene number 2. The germline V gene gives CDR1 as SGHRS and CDR2 as YFSETQ. In total, 500 to 700 healthy bone marrow donors made up the cohort. At the time of sampling, all cohort members were nominally healthy, though unrecorded immune exposures were likely present. The donor tested CMV seronegative, placing the donor among the 350 to 400 seronegative members of the cohort. A peripheral blood sample was provided by each donor, and peripheral blood mononuclear cells were used for TCR beta sequencing. The Qiagen DNeasy Blood Extraction Kit was used to extract genomic DNA from the blood cell samples.

This chain is built from TRBV5-1 and TRBJ1-1, and 10 junctional nucleotides match TRBD1. The TCR originated in a woman between 18 and 30 years old in good health and CMV-seronegative. The specimen was PBMCs. The CDR3 region: CASSLGTGGLNTEAFF. In nucleotides, the sequence is TGCGCCAGCAGCTTGGGGACAGGGGGTTTGAACACTGAAGCTTTCTTT.